These 16 T cell receptor beta chains came from one sample sequenced in a study of blood T cells in healthy people across ages. PCR was performed a second time for about 7 to 12 cycles using a sample-barcoded 5' primer and a J-beta primer mix. TCRdb re-analysed the 5' RACE reads in MiXCR, keeping a single row per CDR3 protein. The sample has about 1.8 million distinct CDR3 sequences; less than 50% are singletons. Sequencing was performed on blood. These receptors all come from a woman between 40 and 50 years old in good health.

The V call is TRBV6-5, the J call TRBJ1-1; 10 bases line up with TRBD1. Per germline, CDR1 MNHEY and CDR2 SVGAGI. The CDR3 has 14 residues. V lost 4 bases to trimming and J lost 3 bases; unmatched junction nucleotides: 2. CDR3 in amino acids: CASSFGQGDTEAFF. The DNA for the CDR3 is TGTGCCAGCAGTTTTGGACAGGGGGACACTGAAGCTTTCTTT.

CDR3 residues: CASSLGYRGGDQPQHF. The CDR3 coding sequence is TGTGCCAGCAGCTTAGGCTACAGAGGGGGGGATCAGCCCCAGCATTTT. The rearrangement joins TRBV7-2 to TRBJ1-5; D may be TRBD1 (6 bases). Germline-derived CDR1 and CDR2 are SGHTA and FQGNSA. The germline V and J ends were trimmed by 1 base and 5 bases, with 15 bases remaining between them. This CDR3 spans 16 amino acids.

Points on this clonotype: With a much larger clone just one base away, this may be a read error. The CDR3 bases are TGCAGCCTCGGAGGGCCCCGCTCCTACAATGAGCAGTTCTTC. Translation gives CSLGGPRSYNEQFF. V usage is TRBV29-1 and J usage is TRBJ2-1; perhaps TRBD2 as D (6 bases). Germline-derived CDR1 and CDR2 are SQVTM and ANQGSEA. The CDR3 extends over 14 amino acids. V was clipped by 8 bases and J by 0 bases, with 14 bases between them.

The chain joins TRBV6-6 to TRBJ2-5; 9 bases fit TRBD2. The germline gives CDR1 MNHNY, CDR2 SVGAGI (reference sequence). This CDR3 is 14 amino acids long. V was clipped by 7 bases and J by 3 bases; unmatched bases: 6. The DNA of the CDR3 is TGTGCCAGCAACAAGCGGGGGGTAGAAGAGACCCAGTACTTC. Amino acid sequence: CASNKRGVEETQYF.

This clonotype was detected a few times. The CDR3 DNA reads as TGTGCCAGCAGCGCCTACAGACAGGGTACCCAGTCCGAGCAGTACTTC. Amino acid sequence: CASSAYRQGTQSEQYF. The chain has TRBV7-6 and TRBJ2-7, with TRBD1 matching over 7 bases. Germline V gene lookup returns CDR1 SGHVS and CDR2 FNYEAQ. The CDR3 runs to 16 residues. V gave up 5 bases and J gave up 6 bases; unmatched junction bases: 16. The complete variable domain, with remaining parts taken from reference TRBV7-6 and TRBJ2-7, reads GAGVSQSPRYKVTKRGQDVALRCDPISGHVSLYWYRQALGQGPEFLTYFNYEAQQDKSGLPNDRFSAERPEGSISTLTIQRTEQRDSAMYRCASSAYRQGTQSEQYFGPGTRLTVT.

The CDR3 sequence is CATSSVGDALWEQYF. Written as DNA, the CDR3 is TGTGCCACCTCATCTGTCGGGGATGCCCTATGGGAGCAGTACTTC. This chain links TRBV10-3 with TRBJ2-4; possibly TRBD2 for D (5 bases). V lost 10 bases and J 13 bases, leaving 29 bases between the germline ends. Germline CDR1 reads ENHRY; CDR2 reads SYGVKD. The CDR3 is made up of 15 amino acids.

The chain has TRBV15 and TRBJ2-5; D is undetermined. The germline CDR1 and CDR2 sequences are LNHNV and YYDKDF (reference sequence). V lost 1 base and J lost 2, with 17 bases in between. There are 17 residues in the CDR3. This CDR3 reads CATSRGGTGRFQETQYF. The CDR3 region has the DNA TGTGCCACCAGCAGAGGTGGAACTGGGCGGTTTCAAGAGACCCAGTACTTC. The complete variable domain, with remaining parts taken from reference TRBV15 and TRBJ2-5, reads DAMVIQNPRYQVTQFGKPVTLSCSQTLNHNVMYWYQQKSSQAPKLLFHYYDKDFNNEADTPDNFQSRRPNTSFCFLDIRSPGLGDTAMYLCATSRGGTGRFQETQYFGPGTRLLVL.

The chain's CDR3 is CAISVGARETQYF. As DNA, the CDR3 is TGTGCCATCAGTGTAGGGGCGCGCGAGACCCAGTACTTC. The gene calls are TRBV10-3 and TRBJ2-5; maybe TRBD1 (5 bases). Looked up from germline, CDR1 is ENHRY and CDR2 is SYGVKD. Trimming stripped 4 bases from V and 5 bases from J, with 11 bases between. The CDR3 runs 13 residues.

This clonotype was recorded only once. CDR3 protein: CASSTRQDPSYEQYF. CDR3 sequence (DNA): TGTGCCAGCAGCACCAGACAGGATCCCTCCTACGAGCAGTACTTC. J is TRBJ2-4 and V is TRBV9, with D maybe TRBD1 (6 bases). The closer fit of TRBJ2-7 to the DNA end suggests the J call may be wrong. The CDR3 is 15 residues long. Germline V gives CDR1 SGDLS, CDR2 YYNGEE.

V and J are TRBV6-2 or TRBV6-3 and TRBJ2-1; TRBD2 is a possible D gene (7 bases). The CDR3 spans 18 residues. The germline V and J ends were trimmed by 7 bases and 4 bases, with 26 bases remaining between them. Germline V gives CDR1 MNHEY, CDR2 SVGEGT. The CDR3 loop is CASNLGGGGRVSYNEQFF. CDR3 DNA: TGTGCCAGCAACCTGGGGGGCGGGGGCAGGGTCTCGTACAATGAGCAGTTCTTC.

The genes are TRBV4-2 and TRBJ2-3, with D perhaps matching TRBD1 or TRBD2 (5 bases each). The CDR3 has 14 amino acids. Germline V gene data show CDR1 as LGHNA and CDR2 as YNFKEQ. V lost 10 bases to trimming and J lost 0 bases, with 14 bases between them. The CDR3 here is CATRGQSSTDTQYF. DNA for the CDR3: TGTGCCACCCGGGGCCAGTCTAGCACAGATACGCAGTATTTT.

This clonotype came up once. The rearrangement uses TRBV6-6 and TRBJ1-5; D uncertain. The germline CDR1 and CDR2 sequences are MNHNY and SVGAGI (reference sequence). This CDR3 contains 14 residues. The V gene lost 8 bases and the J gene lost 4 bases, with 15 bases spanning the gap. CDR3 protein: CASRGFPTNQPQHF. In nucleotides, the CDR3 is TGTGCCAGCCGGGGTTTCCCCACTAATCAGCCCCAGCATTTT.

Comment on this clonotype: The junction does not match germline at one end; this may be a read error. This chain joins TRBV9 and TRBJ2-5; 12 bases align to TRBD2. The CDR3 length is 18 residues. Germline V CDR1 and CDR2: SGDLS, YYNGEE. Here the CDR3 reads CASSVAELAGGQRETQYF. CDR3 coding DNA: TGCGCCAGCAGCGTAGCGGAACTAGCGGGGGGTCAGAGAGAGACCCAGTACTTC.

This clonotype has more than one count but fewer than ten. The chain is built from TRBV4-3 and TRBJ2-3, with 9 bases fitting TRBD2. CDR1 is LGHNA, CDR2 YSLEER, per germline. The CDR3 spans 16 residues. V shed 3 bases and J 6 bases; nucleotides not matched to a gene: 10. DNA of the CDR3: TGCGCCAGCAGCCAGAGGGGACTAGCCACGGGGGATACGCAGTATTTT. Translating gives CASSQRGLATGDTQYF.

The chain couples TRBV13 to TRBJ2-2, with D perhaps assigned TRBD1 or TRBD2 (5 bases each). Germline V gene data show CDR1 as PRHDT and CDR2 as FYEKMQ (reference sequence). The CDR3 consists of 15 residues. Trimming took off 5 bases at V and 4 bases at J, with 14 bases between the two ends. The CDR3 here is CASSRRELITGELFF. CDR3 in DNA: TGTGCCAGCAGCCGCAGGGAGCTTATCACCGGGGAGCTGTTTTTT.

This chain uses TRBV20-1 with TRBJ2-1; TRBD2 might be the D (6 bases). CDR1 and CDR2 (germline): DFQATT, SNEGSKA (reference sequence). This CDR3 is built from 12 residues. V lost 0 bases to trimming and J lost 10 bases, with 10 bases between them. CDR3: CSARDSGPEQFF. The CDR3 DNA reads as TGCAGTGCTAGAGATAGCGGTCCGGAGCAGTTCTTC.